One sample yielded the 30 T cell receptor beta chains listed below, sequenced in a study of Ad26.COV2.S vaccination and SARS-CoV-2 variants. Sample treatment: 19 received Ad26.COV2.S at low or high dose, single or two shots; about 5 received placebo; per-sample allocation not given. It was on day 63 after the first vaccine or placebo injection that samples were taken. The repertoire was sequenced with immunoSEQ multiplex PCR; TCRdb's copy has only in-frame clones and lacks some. Seen here are 380,000 or so clones, around four fifths observed once, and the top ten hold around 7%. The starting material was peripheral blood, obtained in a trial of Ad26.COV2.S vaccine versus placebo. Receptors were obtained from a person aged 18 to 59 who received the Ad26.COV2.S COVID-19 vaccine or a placebo.

The gene calls are TRBV19 and TRBJ1-5; possible D gene TRBD1, 5 bases. This CDR3 is 15 amino acids long. V lost 3 bases, J lost 4 bases, and 13 bases lay in between. Germline V gene data show CDR1 as LNHDA and CDR2 as SQIVND (reference sequence). The CDR3 DNA is TGTGCCAGTAGTATGTGGGACGGACAAAATCAGCCCCAGCATTTT. Translated, it gives CASSMWDGQNQPQHF.

V usage is TRBV24-1 and J usage is TRBJ1-1; 9 nucleotides align to TRBD1. Germline V CDR1 and CDR2: KGHDR, SFDVKD. V shed 9 bases, J shed 6 bases, and the junction held 19 bases outside the gene matches. This CDR3 spans 17 amino acids. CDR3 in DNA: TGTGCCACCCGTCCGAACCAAGGGACAGGGCGGACGGCTGAAGCTTTCTTT. Its translation: CATRPNQGTGRTAEAFF.

The table lists this clone with a count of one. The genes are TRBV6-5 and TRBJ1-2, with no clear D. The CDR3 length is 14 residues. The germline V gene encodes CDR1 MNHEY and CDR2 SVGAGI. With 8 bases removed from V and 4 bases from J, the gap between germline ends came to 17 bases. As DNA, the CDR3 is TGTGCCAGCCTCGCGAGTTGGGCCCCCTATGGCTACACCTTC. It is translated as CASLASWAPYGYTF.

The rearrangement links TRBV4-1 to TRBJ1-3; no definite D call. Germline values: CDR1 MGHRA, CDR2 YSYEKL. The ends were cut back, 0 bases at V and 2 bases at J, with 8 bases in the middle. CDR3 length: 15 amino acids. CDR3 region: CASSQDLFTGNTIYF. The CDR3 nucleotides are TGCGCCAGCAGCCAAGATCTTTTTACTGGAAACACCATATATTTT.

V and J are TRBV6-2 or TRBV6-3 and TRBJ1-2; weak D call: TRBD1 (6 bases). The CDR3 runs 15 residues. With 6 bases removed from V and 8 bases from J, the gap between germline ends came to 22 bases. Per germline, CDR1 MNHEY and CDR2 SVGEGT. This chain's CDR3 is CASSSPDRLGGGYTF. DNA of the CDR3: TGTGCCAGCAGCAGCCCGGACAGACTTGGAGGAGGCTACACCTTC.

The chain has TRBV7-8 and TRBJ2-7; a possible D gene is TRBD2 (5 bases). Trimming removed 1 base from V and 4 bases from J, with 14 bases in between. CDR3 length equals 15 residues. Per germline, CDR1 SGHVS and CDR2 FQNEAQ. Here the CDR3 reads CASSLGVGVPYEQYF. The CDR3 nucleotides are TGTGCCAGCAGCTTAGGGGTCGGGGTTCCATACGAGCAGTACTTC.

The chain employs TRBV1 and TRBJ1-1; the listed D gene, TRBD1, was not tested against the DNA. TRBV1 is flagged as a pseudogene. The CDR3 totals 15 residues. The CDR3 DNA reads as TGCACCAGCAGCCAAGTACAGCCAATCAACACTGAAGCTTTCTTT. Protein: CTSSQVQPINTEAFF.

V and J are TRBV4-2 and TRBJ1-6, with D unresolved. The V gene's germline CDR1 is LGHNA and CDR2 YNFKEQ. This CDR3 is 17 amino acids long. V dropped 0 bases and J dropped 2 bases, with 11 bases sitting between them. This chain's CDR3 is CASSQDSSDTYNSPLHF. The CDR3 nucleotides read TGTGCCAGCAGCCAAGATAGTTCCGACACCTATAATTCACCCCTCCACTTT.

The V gene is TRBV6-5, the J gene TRBJ1-1, with 10 nucleotides matching TRBD1. V was clipped by 10 bases and J by 8 bases; unmatched bases: 10. The length of the CDR3 is 13 residues. The germline V gene encodes CDR1 MNHEY and CDR2 SVGAGI. The CDR3 nucleotides read TGTGCCACCGGGACAGGGGTTAACGGAGAAGCTTTCTTT. This gives the protein CATGTGVNGEAFF.

Concerning this clone itself: The identical CDR3 is also encoded by other nucleotide sequences in the sample. The rearrangement joins TRBV5-1 to TRBJ2-7, with D possibly called TRBD1 or TRBD2 (5 bases each). V shed 0 bases and J shed 5 bases, with 6 bases lying between them. Germline V lookup: CDR1 SGHRS, CDR2 YFSETQ. The length of the CDR3 is 12 residues. The CDR3 nucleotides read TGCGCCAGCAGCTTGGTGGGGGACGAGCAGTACTTC. It is translated as CASSLVGDEQYF.

The genes are TRBV7-2 and TRBJ1-5; D ambiguous. The CDR3 consists of 14 residues. Germline V gene sequence: CDR1 SGHTA, CDR2 FQGNSA. V lost 5 bases and J 8 bases, leaving 16 bases between the germline ends. DNA for the CDR3: TGTGCCAGCAGCCGTCAGTGGGTGGAAGAGCCCCAGCATTTT. It codes for CASSRQWVEEPQHF.

The V and J genes are TRBV29-1 and TRBJ2-7; TRBD2 might be the D (6 bases). The CDR3 has 15 amino acids. Per germline, CDR1 SQVTM and CDR2 ANQGSEA. Trimming took 7 bases from V and 2 from J, leaving 21 bases between them. CDR3 residues: CSASGGQTDPYEQYF. Written as DNA, the CDR3 is TGCAGCGCGTCCGGAGGGCAGACCGACCCCTACGAGCAGTACTTC.

This rearrangement joins TRBV11-2 to TRBJ1-2; D is possibly TRBD1 (6 bases). This CDR3 contains 13 residues. Germline V CDR1 and CDR2: SGHAT, FQNNGV. The V and J ends lost 3 bases and 8 bases respectively, with 13 bases between them. In DNA form, the CDR3 reads TGTGCCAGCAGCTTGAATGCAGGGGACGGCTACACCTTC. Translation: CASSLNAGDGYTF.

The gene calls are TRBV3-1 (or the pseudogene TRBV3-2) and TRBJ2-2; 9 bases match TRBD1. This CDR3 comprises 15 residues. Germline V gives CDR1 LGHDT, CDR2 YNNKEL (reference sequence). V was pared by 4 bases and J by 6 bases, with 6 bases of the junction left unmatched. The CDR3 DNA follows: TGTGCCAGCAGCCCCTACAGGGGGCGCGCCGGGGAGCTGTTTTTT. This encodes CASSPYRGRAGELFF.

The rearrangement links TRBV15 to TRBJ1-1; D is uncertain. The CDR3 is 14 residues long. CDR1 and CDR2 (germline): LNHNV, YYDKDF (reference sequence). Trimming cost V 0 bases and J 5 bases, with 10 bases left between them. The CDR3 DNA reads as TGTGCCACCAGCAGAGACCGGGCAGTGACTGAAGCTTTCTTT. The encoded protein is CATSRDRAVTEAFF.

The chain has TRBV4-1 and TRBJ2-6; D remains ambiguous. CDR3 length equals 15 residues. Germline CDR1 is MGHRA and CDR2 is YSYEKL. Trimming took off 4 bases at V and 1 base at J, with 8 bases between the two ends. CDR3 nucleotides: TGCGCCAGCAGCCCAGTCGGGTCTGGGGCCAACGTCCTGACTTTC. Translation gives CASSPVGSGANVLTF.

Sample share makes this clone medium-sized (0.01 to 0.1%). The chain carries TRBV27 and TRBJ1-3; perhaps TRBD1 as D (5 bases). The CDR3 length is 17 residues. Germline V gives CDR1 MNHEY, CDR2 SMNVEV (reference sequence). Between the trimmed V and J ends, which lost 3 bases and 0 bases, there was a span of 15 bases. The CDR3 sequence is CASSLSRQYNSGNTIYF. The CDR3 DNA is TGTGCCAGCAGTTTGTCTCGACAGTACAACTCTGGAAACACCATATATTTT.

This clone has more than one count but fewer than ten. The gene calls are TRBV5-5 and TRBJ1-5, with D unresolved. This CDR3 spans 13 amino acids. Germline-derived CDR1 and CDR2 are SGHKS and YYEKEE (reference sequence). V was pared by 4 bases and J by 4 bases, with 9 bases between. The CDR3 protein is CASSPILNQPQHF. The DNA for the CDR3 is TGTGCCAGCAGCCCAATACTAAATCAGCCCCAGCATTTT.

CDR3 sequence reads: CASSNRDRGRNEQYF. The CDR3 bases are TGTGCCAGCAGCAATAGGGACAGGGGGCGGAACGAGCAGTACTTC. The V call is TRBV3-1 (or the pseudogene TRBV3-2), the J call TRBJ2-7; 12 positions match TRBD1. Germline assignment: CDR1 LGHDT and CDR2 YNNKEL (reference sequence). The CDR3 totals 15 residues. Germline trimming cut 5 bases from V and 5 bases from J; bases unmatched to any gene: 7.

This sequence joins TRBV19 and TRBJ2-1; TRBD2 aligns across 7 bases. The V and J ends lost 4 bases and 7 bases, in that order; junction bases with no gene match: 10. The CDR3 is 15 amino acids. The germline CDR1 and CDR2 sequences are LNHDA and SQIVND (reference sequence). The CDR3 sequence is CASSTLEGGVNEQFF. CDR3 in DNA: TGTGCCAGTAGTACCCTGGAGGGAGGGGTGAATGAGCAGTTCTTC.

The CDR3 here is CASSSPDRGAYGYTF. CDR3 nucleotides: TGTGCCAGCAGTTCGCCCGACAGGGGCGCCTATGGCTACACCTTC. This chain uses TRBV2 with TRBJ1-2, with 8 nucleotides matching TRBD1. Trimming at V came to 5 bases and at J to 4 bases, leaving 9 bases not matched to a gene. This CDR3 comprises 15 residues. The V gene's germline CDR1 is SNHLY and CDR2 FYNNEI.

J is TRBJ1-2 and V is TRBV4-3; TRBD1 is a possible D gene (6 bases). Germline V CDR1 and CDR2: LGHNA, YSLEER. There are 16 residues in the CDR3. The ends were cut back, 4 bases at V and 2 bases at J, with 17 bases in the middle. CDR3 sequence (DNA): TGCGCCAGCAGCCCCTCGGGGGGCAGTCCGAACTATGGCTACACCTTC. It is translated as CASSPSGGSPNYGYTF.

V and J are TRBV19 and TRBJ2-7; maybe TRBD1 (6 bases). Deletions cut 3 bases from V and 0 bases from J, with 9 bases between. The germline gives CDR1 LNHDA, CDR2 SQIVND (reference sequence). The CDR3 sequence is 14 residues long. This CDR3 is CASSIHRASYEQYF. As DNA, the CDR3 is TGTGCCAGTAGTATTCACAGGGCCTCCTACGAGCAGTACTTC.

The chain links TRBV13 to TRBJ2-1; 8 bases fit TRBD2. Trimming took 4 bases from V and 6 from J; bases not matched to a gene: 8. The CDR3 extends over 15 amino acids. Per the germline V gene, CDR1 is PRHDT and CDR2 is FYEKMQ (reference sequence). Here the CDR3 DNA reads TGTGCCAGCAGCTCGTCCGGGACTAGTCCCAATGAGCAGTTCTTC. Residues: CASSSSGTSPNEQFF.

The chain recombines TRBV7-9 with TRBJ2-1, with D possibly called TRBD1 or TRBD2 (5 bases each). Trimming took off 8 bases at V and 5 bases at J, with 13 bases between the two ends. The germline CDR1 and CDR2 sequences are SEHNR and FQNEAQ (reference sequence). The CDR3 has 13 residues. The CDR3 sequence: CASVWDGHNEQFF. The CDR3 region has the DNA TGTGCCAGCGTGTGGGACGGCCACAATGAGCAGTTCTTC.

V and J are TRBV7-2 and TRBJ1-4; D is ambiguous. This CDR3 comprises 13 residues. V was pared by 6 bases and J by 0 bases, with 5 bases between. The germline gives CDR1 SGHTA, CDR2 FQGNSA. CDR3 sequence reads: CASRRATNEKLFF. The CDR3 region has the DNA TGTGCCAGCAGGAGGGCAACTAATGAAAAACTGTTTTTT.

A word on this clone: Different DNA sequences within this sample yield the same CDR3. This chain uses TRBV5-1 with TRBJ1-2, with D perhaps TRBD1 (5 bases). Germline V gives CDR1 SGHRS, CDR2 YFSETQ. The V and J ends lost 5 bases and 2 bases respectively, with 10 bases between them. The CDR3 runs 13 residues. The CDR3 DNA is TGCGCCAGCAGTCATGACAGCAACTATGGCTACACCTTC. Its translation: CASSHDSNYGYTF.

The CDR3 DNA sequence: TGTGCCAGTAGTATAGGCTGGGGATTATCTCAGCCCCAGCATTTT. Amino acid sequence: CASSIGWGLSQPQHF. The V gene is TRBV19, the J gene TRBJ1-5; D is unclear. The V end was cut by 1 base, the J end by 6 bases, with 13 bases between. The length of the CDR3 is 15 residues. Per the germline V gene, CDR1 is LNHDA and CDR2 is SQIVND (reference sequence). The entire variable domain, with the rest obtained from reference TRBV19 and TRBJ1-5, is as follows: DGGITQSPKYLFRKEGQNVTLSCEQNLNHDAMYWYRQDPGQGLRLIYYSQIVNDFQKGDIAEGYSVSREKKESFPLTVTSAQKNPTAFYLCASSIGWGLSQPQHFGDGTRLSIL.

This clone was observed at least ten times. The V and J genes are TRBV7-2 and TRBJ2-1; D may be TRBD1 or TRBD2 (5 bases each). The V end lost 0 bases, the J end lost 7 bases, and 19 bases lay between the germline ends. The CDR3 runs to 17 residues. CDR1 is SGHTA and CDR2 is FQGNSA in the germline V gene. In DNA, the CDR3 is TGTGCCAGCAGCTTAGCGGACGGTATCACCAGGGAGAATGAGCAGTTCTTC. Translation gives CASSLADGITRENEQFF.

The chain employs TRBV2 and TRBJ2-7, with unresolved D. The V end was cut by 1 base, the J end by 0 bases, with 13 bases between. Germline V CDR1 and CDR2: SNHLY, FYNNEI. CDR3 length equals 16 residues. The CDR3 sequence: CASSEVPGYSSYEQYF. CDR3 sequence (DNA): TGTGCCAGCAGTGAAGTTCCGGGTTACAGCTCCTACGAGCAGTACTTC.